Each of the 27 T cell receptor beta chains below was sequenced from the same sample in a study of T cell responses to AZD1222 COVID-19 vaccine. Sequenced by immunoSEQ multiplex PCR; TCRdb stores in-frame clones only, minus some. The data contain about 130,000 clones, 70% to 90% of them singletons. The input for sequencing was peripheral blood, taken on day 0 of AZD1222 vaccination. The receptors were sampled from an adult in good health.

The chain has TRBV14 and TRBJ1-2, with 8 bases identical to TRBD1. The CDR3 runs 15 residues. Trimming at V came to 9 bases and at J to 0 bases, leaving 9 bases not matched to a gene. Germline CDR1 and CDR2: SGHDN and FVKESK. The CDR3 nucleotides read TGTGCCAGTACGACCGGGACAGGCACTAACTATGGCTACACCTTC. Protein sequence: CASTTGTGTNYGYTF.

V usage is TRBV5-4 and J usage is TRBJ2-2, with 10 positions matching TRBD1. From germline, CDR1 is SGHNT and CDR2 YYREEE (reference sequence). The CDR3 covers 14 residues. Trimming at V came to 4 bases and at J to 7 bases, leaving 4 bases not matched to a gene. The CDR3 region is CASSIDRGRGELFF. CDR3 bases: TGTGCCAGCAGCATTGACAGGGGGCGCGGGGAGCTGTTTTTT.

The chain uses TRBV4-2 and TRBJ2-7; D is ambiguous. The CDR3 runs 18 residues. V dropped 0 bases and J dropped 7 bases, with 25 bases sitting between them. Germline V CDR1 and CDR2: LGHNA, YNFKEQ. CDR3 sequence (DNA): TGTGCCAGCAGCCAAGATCTCCAAGGGCCTCTTAATTCTGGGGAGCAGTACTTC. This translates into CASSQDLQGPLNSGEQYF.

The genes are TRBV27 and TRBJ1-4; D unclear. CDR1 and CDR2 from the germline V gene are MNHEY and SMNVEV (reference sequence). The ends were cut back, 3 bases at V and 0 bases at J, with 2 bases in the middle. This CDR3 comprises 13 residues. The CDR3 loop is CASSLTTNEKLFF. For the CDR3, the DNA is TGTGCCAGCAGTTTGACAACTAATGAAAAACTGTTTTTT.

The rearrangement links TRBV9 to TRBJ2-7, with D maybe TRBD1 (5 bases). There are 13 residues in the CDR3. Between the trimmed V and J ends, which lost 0 bases and 3 bases, there was a span of 7 bases. The V gene's germline CDR1 is SGDLS and CDR2 YYNGEE. In DNA form, the CDR3 reads TGTGCCAGCAGCGTAGGGACAAACTACGAGCAGTACTTC. It specifies CASSVGTNYEQYF.

As regards this clone: In the same sample, other DNA sequences code for this CDR3. CDR3 sequence reads: CASSQDLVNTEAFF. CDR3 DNA sequence: TGCGCCAGCAGCCAAGATCTAGTGAACACTGAAGCTTTCTTT. The genes are TRBV4-1 and TRBJ1-1; D is undetermined. Germline V CDR1 and CDR2: MGHRA, YSYEKL. The ends were cut back, 0 bases at V and 0 bases at J, with 5 bases in the middle. The CDR3 runs to 14 residues.

The chain carries TRBV6-5 and TRBJ2-7; 8 nucleotides line up with TRBD1. Germline V gene data show CDR1 as MNHEY and CDR2 as SVGAGI. This CDR3 is built from 14 residues. J lost 3 bases, V lost 6 bases, and 7 bases had no gene match. CDR3: CASRPQGVGYEQYF. The CDR3 region has the DNA TGTGCCAGCAGGCCACAGGGGGTCGGCTACGAGCAGTACTTC.

This chain connects TRBV3-1 (or the pseudogene TRBV3-2) to TRBJ1-1, with TRBD1 matching over 7 bases. The CDR3 spans 14 residues. V lost 5 bases, J lost 2 bases, and 5 bases stayed unmatched. Germline CDR1 and CDR2: LGHDT and YNNKEL (reference sequence). The CDR3 region has the DNA TGTGCCAGCAGCACCCGGGACAGCAACACTGAAGCTTTCTTT. This sequence encodes CASSTRDSNTEAFF.

The J gene is TRBJ1-6, the V gene TRBV7-2, with D perhaps matching TRBD1 (5 bases). The CDR3 has 17 amino acids. V gave up 1 base and J gave up 0 bases, with 10 bases separating them. The germline V gene has CDR1 SGHTA and CDR2 FQGNSA. The CDR3 sequence: CASSLVGTSSYNSPLHF. The CDR3 coding sequence is TGTGCCAGCAGCTTAGTAGGGACGAGCTCCTATAATTCACCCCTCCACTTT.

This rearrangement joins TRBV5-1 to TRBJ2-2; 7 bases line up with TRBD1. From germline, CDR1 is SGHRS and CDR2 YFSETQ. After removal of 1 base from V and 3 bases from J, the junction contained 6 bases not matched to a gene. This CDR3 region has 16 residues. CDR3 region: CASSLRQGLDTGELFF. As DNA, the CDR3 is TGCGCCAGCAGCTTGCGACAGGGATTAGACACCGGGGAGCTGTTTTTT.

The J gene is TRBJ1-1, the V gene TRBV27; unclear D gene. The CDR3 is 13 residues long. The germline V gene encodes CDR1 MNHEY and CDR2 SMNVEV (reference sequence). The V gene lost 1 base and the J gene lost 3 bases, with 6 bases spanning the gap. CDR3 amino acids: CASSLFSYTEAFF. Written as DNA, the CDR3 is TGTGCCAGCAGTTTATTCAGTTACACTGAAGCTTTCTTT.

The chain joins TRBV5-3 to TRBJ2-7, with 10 nucleotides matching TRBD1. TRBV5-3 counts as an open reading frame of uncertain function. J lost 4 bases, V lost 3 bases, and 1 base had no gene match. The CDR3 contains 13 residues. The CDR3 spells CARSWDRGYEQYF. The CDR3 bases are TGTGCCAGAAGCTGGGACAGGGGTTACGAGCAGTACTTC.

CDR3 DNA sequence: TGTGCCAGCAGGAACAGGACAGGGCGATTGGGGGAGCAGTACTTC. Protein product: CASRNRTGRLGEQYF. This rearrangement joins TRBV6-5 to TRBJ2-7, with TRBD1 matching over 8 bases. Trimming at V came to 6 bases and at J to 7 bases, leaving 14 bases not matched to a gene. The CDR3 length is 15 residues. Germline CDR1 reads MNHEY; CDR2 reads SVGAGI.

The table lists this clone with a count of one. DNA for the CDR3: TGTGCCAGCAGCACCTGGACAGGGCTGAACACTGAAGCTTTCTTT. This sequence encodes CASSTWTGLNTEAFF. The gene calls are TRBV5-4 and TRBJ1-1; TRBD1 aligns across 8 bases. Germline V CDR1 and CDR2: SGHNT, YYREEE (reference sequence). This CDR3 region has 15 residues. V lost 4 bases to trimming and J lost 0 bases; unmatched junction nucleotides: 5.

This chain links TRBV7-2 with TRBJ1-6, with D unclear. Germline CDR1 and CDR2: SGHTA and FQGNSA. Between the trimmed V and J ends, which lost 5 bases and 7 bases, there was a span of 6 bases. This CDR3 is 12 amino acids long. This chain's CDR3 is CASSVLNSPLHF. The CDR3 coding sequence is TGTGCCAGCAGCGTCTTGAATTCACCCCTCCACTTT.

The chain carries TRBV5-6 and TRBJ1-2; tentatively, D is TRBD1 (5 bases). Trimming took off 4 bases at V and 4 bases at J, with 11 bases between the two ends. The CDR3 has 13 amino acids. The germline gives CDR1 SGHDT, CDR2 YYEEEE. The CDR3 here is CASSADSFYGYTF. In DNA, the CDR3 is TGTGCCAGCAGCGCCGACAGTTTCTATGGCTACACCTTC.

The chain joins TRBV6-5 to TRBJ2-7; TRBD2 might be the D (6 bases). CDR1 and CDR2 (germline): MNHEY, SVGAGI. The CDR3 runs to 15 residues. Trimming took 7 bases from V and 3 from J, leaving 19 bases between them. CDR3 nucleotide sequence: TGTGCCAGCATTGCCCTCGGGGGAGATTTCTACGAGCAGTACTTC. Residues: CASIALGGDFYEQYF.

This sequence joins TRBV6-5 and TRBJ1-3; 7 bases match TRBD1. The CDR3 runs to 14 residues. Germline assignment: CDR1 MNHEY and CDR2 SVGAGI. V shed 6 bases and J 5 bases; nucleotides not matched to a gene: 7. Written as DNA, the CDR3 is TGTGCCAGCAGAACGACAGGGAGAAGAAACACCATATATTTT. Its translation is CASRTTGRRNTIYF.

J is TRBJ1-2 and V is TRBV5-6; weak D call: TRBD1 (6 bases). CDR1 and CDR2 from the germline V gene are SGHDT and YYEEEE. Deletions cut 5 bases from V and 2 bases from J, with 19 bases between. The CDR3 sequence is 16 residues long. The CDR3 nucleotides are TGTGCCAGCAGTTTTTACTACAGGGTCGCGAACTATGGCTACACCTTC. Translation gives CASSFYYRVANYGYTF.

This rearrangement joins TRBV7-7 to TRBJ2-2; 11 bases are a match to TRBD2. CDR1 is SSHAT, CDR2 FNYEAQ, per germline (reference sequence). The ends lost 3 bases at V and 5 bases at J; junction bases unmatched: 2. This CDR3 comprises 15 residues. The CDR3 here is CASSFSSGGTGELFF. The CDR3 DNA follows: TGTGCCAGCAGCTTTTCTAGCGGGGGGACCGGGGAGCTGTTTTTT.

J is TRBJ1-2 and V is TRBV12-3 or TRBV12-4, with D possibly matching TRBD1 (5 bases). This CDR3 spans 13 amino acids. V gave up 3 bases and J gave up 7 bases, with 12 bases separating them. The CDR3, as DNA: TGTGCCAGCAGTTTTGGGGGGGGTATTGGCTACACCTTC. Amino acid sequence: CASSFGGGIGYTF.

The J gene is TRBJ1-3, the V gene TRBV5-4; D is possibly TRBD1 (6 bases). The CDR3 is 15 residues long. The germline V gene has CDR1 SGHNT and CDR2 YYREEE (reference sequence). V was pared by 4 bases and J by 0 bases, with 11 bases between. This CDR3 is CASSVGTSSGNTIYF. In DNA form, the CDR3 reads TGTGCCAGCAGCGTTGGGACAAGCTCTGGAAACACCATATATTTT.

This clone was seen only a few times. J is TRBJ2-1 and V is TRBV19; tentatively, D is TRBD1 or TRBD2 (5 bases each). V shed 9 bases and J shed 4 bases, with 16 bases lying between them. The CDR3 contains 14 residues. Germline CDR1 is LNHDA and CDR2 is SQIVND (reference sequence). This chain's CDR3 is CASRAVREYNEQFF. CDR3 DNA: TGTGCCAGCAGGGCCGTCAGGGAGTACAATGAGCAGTTCTTC.

This sequence joins TRBV11-2 and TRBJ1-1; weak D call: TRBD1 (6 bases). The germline V gene encodes CDR1 SGHAT and CDR2 FQNNGV. The CDR3 has 15 amino acids. V was pared by 5 bases and J by 1 base, with 14 bases between. The CDR3 loop reads CASSAPGQKNTEAFF. DNA for the CDR3: TGTGCCAGCAGCGCACCGGGACAAAAGAACACTGAAGCTTTCTTT.

The V call is TRBV30, the J call TRBJ1-2; TRBD1 might be the D (6 bases). V shed 2 bases and J shed 3 bases, with 7 bases lying between them. There are 12 residues in the CDR3. CDR1 and CDR2 from the germline V gene are GTSNPN and SVGIG (reference sequence). CDR3 sequence: CAWSTGYYGYTF. CDR3 coding DNA: TGTGCCTGGAGTACAGGGTACTATGGCTACACCTTC.

The J gene is TRBJ1-2, the V gene TRBV6-1; the match to TRBD1 covers 8 bases. Per germline, CDR1 MNHNS and CDR2 SASEGT. The CDR3 runs to 16 residues. Trimming cost V 2 bases and J 4 bases; bases outside gene matches: 9. Written as DNA, the CDR3 is TGTGCCAGCAGTGAACAATACAGGGGGGGTTTCTATGGCTACACCTTC. It is translated as CASSEQYRGGFYGYTF.

This sequence joins TRBV5-1 and TRBJ1-1; D call uncertain. Trimming removed 7 bases at V and 7 bases at J, with 17 bases between. Germline CDR1 SGHRS, CDR2 YFSETQ. The CDR3 is 13 residues long. For the CDR3, the DNA is TGCGCCAGCCAGGCACCTGGTTTTAGTGAAGCTTTCTTT. Protein product: CASQAPGFSEAFF.